The 26 T cell receptor beta chains below all came from one sample that was sequenced in a study of blood T cells in healthy people across ages. Alongside a J-beta primer mix, a sample-barcoded 5' primer served in a second PCR lasting roughly 7 to 11 cycles. In TCRdb, the 5' RACE reads were re-called with MiXCR into one record per CDR3 protein. The table records about 1.4 million distinct CDR3 sequences, around 55% of them present only once. Sequenced material: blood. These receptor sequences come from a man between 18 and 29 years old in good health.

The chain links TRBV15 to TRBJ1-5, with 7 bases aligning to TRBD1. The CDR3 length is 14 residues. Germline trimming cut 4 bases from V and 7 bases from J; bases unmatched to any gene: 7. The V gene's germline CDR1 is LNHNV and CDR2 YYDKDF (reference sequence). The CDR3: CATSTEGGGQPQHF. The CDR3 DNA reads TGTGCCACCAGCACAGAAGGGGGCGGGCAGCCCCAGCATTTT.

The chain has TRBV20-1 and TRBJ1-1; 8 bases map to TRBD1. The CDR3 loop spans 13 amino acids. With V trimmed by 6 bases and J by 4 bases, 7 bases remained unmatched. CDR1 and CDR2 from the germline V gene are DFQATT and SNEGSKA (reference sequence). The CDR3 loop reads CSARPGQVTEAFF. The DNA for the CDR3 is TGCAGTGCCCGTCCGGGACAGGTCACTGAAGCTTTCTTT.

This clonotype was observed a handful of times. The rearrangement links TRBV12-3 or TRBV12-4 to TRBJ2-1, with a tentative D call TRBD2 (5 bases). Trimming left V 5 bases short and J 4 bases short, with 12 bases between. The CDR3 consists of 14 residues. The chain's CDR3 is CASSIPDWYNEQFF. The DNA for the CDR3 is TGTGCCAGCAGTATCCCGGACTGGTACAATGAGCAGTTCTTC.

This clonotype was detected only a few times. The chain combines TRBV5-1 with TRBJ2-7; D may be TRBD1 (5 bases). Germline V lookup: CDR1 SGHRS, CDR2 YFSETQ. CDR3 size: 14 residues. V was shortened by 1 base and J by 4 bases, with 12 bases between the two germline ends. As DNA, the CDR3 is TGCGCCAGCAGCTTGCCAGGGAATGAGTACGAGCAGTACTTC. This encodes CASSLPGNEYEQYF.

This chain joins TRBV6-6 and TRBJ1-2, with D possibly being TRBD1 (5 bases). This CDR3 spans 17 amino acids. Trimming removed 2 bases at V and 7 bases at J, with 23 bases between. The germline V gene has CDR1 MNHNY and CDR2 SVGAGI (reference sequence). Written as DNA, the CDR3 is TGTGCCAGCAGTTACACTTTATCCCGGGACTCCAATGGTGGCTACACCTTC. As protein: CASSYTLSRDSNGGYTF.

This clonotype has a handful of counts. J is TRBJ2-7 and V is TRBV29-1; the match to TRBD2 covers 11 bases. Germline values: CDR1 SQVTM, CDR2 ANQGSEA. The CDR3 runs to 14 residues. The V and J ends lost 6 bases and 4 bases, in that order; junction bases with no gene match: 8. The CDR3: CSVGLLAGGYEQYF. The CDR3 bases are TGCAGCGTGGGCCTTCTAGCGGGAGGTTACGAGCAGTACTTC.

V and J are TRBV6-5 and TRBJ2-1, with a tentative D call TRBD2 (6 bases). This CDR3 is built from 15 residues. Germline V lookup: CDR1 MNHEY, CDR2 SVGAGI. Trimming pared 5 bases from V and 4 bases from J, leaving 15 bases between. For the CDR3, the DNA is TGTGCCAGCAGTAGGGACTTCCCGAGGTACAATGAGCAGTTCTTC. Its protein is CASSRDFPRYNEQFF.

This clonotype was seen more than once but under ten times. The chain combines TRBV5-1 with TRBJ2-5, with D perhaps matching TRBD2 (6 bases). The J call is doubtful: the DNA matches TRBJ2-7 better. Germline V gene sequence: CDR1 SGHRS, CDR2 YFSETQ. The CDR3 spans 15 residues. Written as DNA, the CDR3 is TGCGCCAGCAGCTTGGCCGCGGGGCTATCCTACGAGCAGTACTTC. Protein: CASSLAAGLSYEQYF.

This clonotype came up a few times. J is TRBJ1-6 and V is TRBV27; no clear D gene. V lost 6 bases to trimming and J lost 10 bases, with 10 bases between them. Germline V CDR1 and CDR2: MNHEY, SMNVEV (reference sequence). The CDR3 spans 12 residues. CDR3 nucleotide sequence: TGTGCCAGCAGCCCCCTCGGATCACCCCTCCACTTT. Protein: CASSPLGSPLHF.

This rearrangement joins TRBV27 to TRBJ2-5; 12 nucleotides align to TRBD2. V shed 5 bases, J shed 2 bases, and the junction held 6 bases outside the gene matches. CDR1 is MNHEY and CDR2 is SMNVEV in the germline V gene (reference sequence). This CDR3 spans 16 amino acids. The DNA of the CDR3 is TGTGCCAGCAGTCAACTAGCGGGGGGAATTCAAGAGACCCAGTACTTC. It codes for CASSQLAGGIQETQYF.

This clonotype came up a few times. The gene calls are TRBV10-3 and TRBJ2-1, with no clear D. The CDR3 loop spans 13 amino acids. The V and J ends lost 10 bases and 4 bases respectively, with 14 bases between them. Germline V gene data show CDR1 as ENHRY and CDR2 as SYGVKD. The CDR3 sequence: CATAPGGYNEQFF. The CDR3 DNA reads TGTGCCACCGCCCCGGGTGGTTACAATGAGCAGTTCTTC.

In this sample, this clonotype turned up a few times. This chain connects TRBV7-2 to TRBJ2-1; 12 bases are shared with TRBD2. V shed 1 base and J 4 bases; nucleotides not matched to a gene: 11. The CDR3 has 19 residues. CDR1 is SGHTA, CDR2 FQGNSA, per germline. CDR3 bases: TGTGCCAGCAGCTTAGGGGCCCTACTAGCGGGGGGTATATACAATGAGCAGTTCTTC. It is translated as CASSLGALLAGGIYNEQFF.

This sequence joins TRBV27 and TRBJ1-2; D gene ambiguous. V gave up 0 bases and J gave up 8 bases, with 16 bases separating them. This CDR3 region has 15 residues. Germline CDR1 reads MNHEY; CDR2 reads SMNVEV (reference sequence). The DNA of the CDR3 is TGTGCCAGCAGTTTATCGTGGGCGGATCTAAGGGGCTACACCTTC. The encoded protein is CASSLSWADLRGYTF.

The CDR3 DNA reads TGCGCCAGCAGCCAAGTAGGTCAGGGATACGACGAGCAGTACTTC. Encoded protein: CASSQVGQGYDEQYF. The chain carries TRBV4-1 and TRBJ2-7; D perhaps matches TRBD1 (5 bases). Germline V gene sequence: CDR1 MGHRA, CDR2 YSYEKL. V was shortened by 1 base and J by 5 bases, with 15 bases between the two germline ends. There are 15 residues in the CDR3.

The rearrangement uses TRBV12-3 or TRBV12-4 and TRBJ1-6; no firm D call. The germline V and J ends were trimmed by 6 bases and 5 bases, with 14 bases remaining between them. The CDR3 extends over 15 amino acids. CDR3 in amino acids: CASRPQTGDNSPLHF. The CDR3 region has the DNA TGTGCCAGCAGACCTCAGACGGGAGATAATTCACCCCTCCACTTT.

The genes are TRBV4-1 and TRBJ2-3; the D gene is possibly TRBD1 (6 bases). V lost 1 base and J lost 3, with 14 bases in between. This CDR3 has 16 amino acids. The V gene's germline CDR1 is MGHRA and CDR2 YSYEKL. The CDR3 protein is CASSQAPGVKTDTQYF. CDR3 nucleotides: TGCGCCAGCAGCCAAGCGCCAGGGGTAAAGACAGATACGCAGTATTTT.

V gene TRBV29-1 combines with J gene TRBJ1-5, with TRBD1 matching 8 bases. CDR3 length: 15 amino acids. The V gene end was trimmed by 4 bases and the J gene end by 2 bases; junction bases not matched to a gene: 7. Per germline, CDR1 SQVTM and CDR2 ANQGSEA. The CDR3 DNA follows: TGCAGCGTTGGTCAGGGGGCCGGAGGCAATCAGCCCCAGCATTTT. Amino acids: CSVGQGAGGNQPQHF. The whole variable domain, filled in from reference TRBV29-1 and TRBJ1-5, reads SAVISQKPSRDICQRGTSLTIQCQVDSQVTMMFWYRQQPGQSLTLIATANQGSEATYESGFVIDKFPISRPNLTFSTLTVSNMSPEDSSIYLCSVGQGAGGNQPQHFGDGTRLSIL.

This CDR3 reads CAISDPTTSPYNEQYF. CDR3 DNA: TGTGCCATCAGTGACCCGACAACTAGTCCCTACAATGAGCAGTACTTC. The V gene is TRBV10-3, the J gene TRBJ2-1, with a tentative D call TRBD2 (5 bases). The end of the DNA fits TRBJ2-7 better, so the J call may be wrong. The CDR3 runs 16 residues. Germline V gene data show CDR1 as ENHRY and CDR2 as SYGVKD.

The rearrangement joins TRBV21-1 to TRBJ2-4; the DNA was not compared with TRBD1, the D call given in the table. TRBV21-1 is a pseudogene. CDR3 size: 14 residues. DNA of the CDR3: TGTGCCAGCAGCAATGGGCGTAACAAAAACATTCAGTACTTC. Residues: CASSNGRNKNIQYF.

The chain uses TRBV7-2 and TRBJ2-1; D perhaps matches TRBD2 (5 bases). This CDR3 contains 15 residues. V lost 2 bases, J lost 5 bases, and 13 bases lay in between. CDR1 and CDR2 from the germline V gene are SGHTA and FQGNSA. Here the CDR3 DNA reads TGTGCCAGCAGCTTAAACGGGGAACGAAACAATGAGCAGTTCTTC. Its protein product is CASSLNGERNNEQFF. The entire variable domain, with the rest obtained from reference TRBV7-2 and TRBJ2-1, is as follows: GAGVSQSPSNKVTEKGKDVELRCDPISGHTALYWYRQSLGQGLEFLIYFQGNSAPDKSGLPSDRFSAERTGGSVSTLTIQRTQQEDSAVYLCASSLNGERNNEQFFGPGTRLTVL.

The V gene is TRBV7-9, the J gene TRBJ2-1; 9 nucleotides agree with TRBD2. Unmatched junction bases numbered 10, after V lost 6 bases and J lost 10 bases. Germline CDR1 SEHNR, CDR2 FQNEAQ (reference sequence). The CDR3 covers 14 residues. The CDR3, as DNA: TGTGCCAGCAGTTATGTAGCGGGGGAAGTAGAGCAGTTCTTC. Its protein is CASSYVAGEVEQFF.

This chain links TRBV4-2 with TRBJ2-1, with 13 positions matching TRBD2. The ends lost 0 bases at V and 0 bases at J; junction bases unmatched: 8. There are 20 residues in the CDR3. Germline CDR1 is LGHNA and CDR2 is YNFKEQ. The CDR3 is CASSQDGGTSGVSSYNEQFF. CDR3 coding DNA: TGTGCCAGCAGCCAAGATGGCGGGACTAGCGGGGTGAGCTCCTACAATGAGCAGTTCTTC.

The chain uses TRBV21-1 and TRBJ2-1; the table gives TRBD1 as D, unverified against the DNA. The DNA matches TRBJ2-7 better at its end, which makes the J call doubtful. TRBV21-1 is recorded as a pseudogene. This CDR3 has 16 amino acids. DNA for the CDR3: TGTGCCAGCAGCAAAGTTCTCAGGGATTCCTACAATGAGCAGTACTTC. It yields the protein CASSKVLRDSYNEQYF.

The chain combines TRBV4-2 with TRBJ1-1; 9 bases are a match to TRBD1. The CDR3 has 15 residues. Per the germline V gene, CDR1 is LGHNA and CDR2 is YNFKEQ. With V trimmed by 3 bases and J by 1 base, 3 bases remained unmatched. DNA for the CDR3: TGTGCCAGCAGCCATAACAGGGGGCCGAACACTGAAGCTTTCTTT. Amino acid sequence: CASSHNRGPNTEAFF.

In its sample, this clonotype was seen once. The rearrangement links TRBV6-5 to TRBJ1-6; D is unclear. This CDR3 comprises 16 residues. Germline CDR1 MNHEY, CDR2 SVGAGI. Trimming pared 2 bases from V and 6 bases from J, leaving 14 bases between. CDR3 amino acids: CASSYDGRRFNSPLHF. In DNA, the CDR3 is TGTGCCAGCAGTTACGATGGCAGGAGGTTTAATTCACCCCTCCACTTT.

J is TRBJ2-7 and V is TRBV4-1; D call uncertain. This CDR3 is built from 16 residues. The ends were cut back, 1 base at V and 0 bases at J, with 13 bases in the middle. Germline V CDR1 and CDR2: MGHRA, YSYEKL. The CDR3 DNA reads as TGCGCCAGCAGCCAAGTGCCAAGGGTACCCTCCTACGAGCAGTACTTC. It encodes CASSQVPRVPSYEQYF.